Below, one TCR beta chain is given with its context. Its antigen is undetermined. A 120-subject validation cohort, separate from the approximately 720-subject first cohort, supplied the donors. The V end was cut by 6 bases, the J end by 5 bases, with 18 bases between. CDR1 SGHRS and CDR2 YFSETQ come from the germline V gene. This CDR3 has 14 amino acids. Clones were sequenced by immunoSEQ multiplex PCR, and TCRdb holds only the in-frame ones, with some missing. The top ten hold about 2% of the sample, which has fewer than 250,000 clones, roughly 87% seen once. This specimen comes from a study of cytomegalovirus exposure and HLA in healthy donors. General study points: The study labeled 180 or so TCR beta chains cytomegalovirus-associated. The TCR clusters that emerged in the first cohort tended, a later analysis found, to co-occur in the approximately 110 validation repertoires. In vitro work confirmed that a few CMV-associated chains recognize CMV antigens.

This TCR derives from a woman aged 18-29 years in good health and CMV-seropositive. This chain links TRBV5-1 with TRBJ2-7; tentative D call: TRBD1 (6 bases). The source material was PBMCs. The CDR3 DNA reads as TGCGCCAGCACGTCCAGGGGCCAGGGCGACGAGCAGTACTTC. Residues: CASTSRGQGDEQYF.